Listed below are T cell receptor beta chains from one sample, sequenced in a study of cytomegalovirus exposure and HLA in healthy donors. Here immunoSEQ multiplex PCR was the method, and the copy in TCRdb shows in-frame clones only, minus some. The table lists 89,000 or so clones, over 70% of them singletons. Input material: PBMCs. The receptors were gathered from a boy younger than 18 in good health and CMV-seronegative. Each CDR3 is given with its conserved first and last residue. Each record gives: V gene, clone size, J gene, D gene, CDR3 protein, CDR3 DNA. D genes are given only for firm matches. Only part of the rows carry a size: once, few, many, or a class if the clone is expanded.

TRBV30	.	TRBJ1-5	TRBD1	CAWSEGGRGRNQPQHF	TGTGCCTGGAGTGAGGGGGGCAGGGGGCGGAATCAGCCCCAGCATTTT
TRBV7-9	few	TRBJ1-4	TRBD1	CASSVFPGQGNEKLFF	TGTGCCAGCAGCGTTTTTCCGGGACAGGGTAATGAAAAACTGTTTTTT
TRBV28	.	TRBJ1-1	.	CASSFLKTATEAFF	TGTGCCAGCAGTTTCCTCAAGACAGCCACTGAAGCTTTCTTT
TRBV9	.	TRBJ2-3	.	CASSVASAAATDTQYF	TGTGCCAGCAGCGTAGCTAGCGCGGCTGCGACAGATACGCAGTATTTT
TRBV28	.	TRBJ1-5	TRBD1	CASSLDRGQPQHF	TGTGCCAGCAGTCTTGACAGGGGCCAGCCCCAGCATTTT
TRBV7-2	.	TRBJ1-5	.	CASSVDRKDQPQHF	TGTGCCAGCAGCGTTGACAGGAAAGATCAGCCCCAGCATTTT
TRBV28	.	TRBJ1-2	.	CASSFEGRDTF	TGTGCCAGCAGTTTTGAGGGGAGGGACACCTTC
TRBV29-1	.	TRBJ2-7	TRBD1	CSVGDPRQGGYEQYF	TGCAGCGTTGGGGATCCGCGACAGGGTGGGTACGAGCAGTACTTC
TRBV19	.	TRBJ2-4	TRBD1	CASNSFRTGDIQYF	TGTGCCAGTAACTCCTTTAGGACAGGGGACATTCAGTACTTC
TRBV19	.	TRBJ1-2	.	CASGMRTNYGYTF	TGTGCCAGTGGTATGCGAACTAACTATGGCTACACCTTC
TRBV2	.	TRBJ2-7	.	CASNPALDGSTYEQYF	TGTGCCAGCAATCCAGCCCTGGACGGGAGCACCTACGAGCAGTACTTC
TRBV7-9	.	TRBJ2-7	.	CASSLVGSFEQYF	TGTGCCAGCAGCTTAGTCGGGTCCTTCGAGCAGTACTTC
TRBV6-5	.	TRBJ2-7	.	CASRETGNSYEQYF	TGTGCCAGCAGGGAGACAGGCAACTCCTACGAGCAGTACTTC
TRBV19	.	TRBJ2-1	TRBD2	CASSMASGGPRSPYNEQFF	TGTGCCAGTAGTATGGCTAGCGGGGGCCCTCGAAGCCCTTACAATGAGCAGTTCTTC
TRBV29-1	.	TRBJ2-1	TRBD2	CSVIRGLAGNNEQFF	TGCAGCGTAATTCGGGGACTAGCGGGGAACAATGAGCAGTTCTTC
TRBV5-6	.	TRBJ1-2	.	CASSRRTWATAAWGYTF	TGTGCCAGCAGCCGCAGGACTTGGGCCACCGCTGCGTGGGGCTACACCTTC